The rows below give T cell receptor beta chains drawn from one sample of a study of blood T cell repertoires in COVID-19. Assay: immunoSEQ multiplex PCR; the TCRdb copy retains only in-frame clones and omits some. In the table there are about 320,000 clones, roughly 87% of which are singletons. The specimen was PBMCs or T cells enriched from blood (not recorded which). The receptors derive from a woman between 18 and 29 years old who had recovered from COVID-19. Each CDR3 is given with its conserved first and last residue. The D gene is left open where the match is weak. Clone size is shown for a subset of rows, as once, few, many or a class of expanded clone.

TRBV10-3,14,TRBD1,TRBJ1-1,NA,CAITRDRGNTEAFF,TGTGCCATCACTAGGGACAGGGGGAACACTGAAGCTTTCTTT
TRBV4-3,15,TRBD2,TRBJ2-5,NA,CASSQDWGLGETQYF,TGCGCCAGCAGCCAAGATTGGGGACTAGGCGAGACCCAGTACTTC
TRBV19,15,TRBD1,TRBJ2-7,NA,CASSTTGALTYEQYF,TGTGCCAGTAGTACAACAGGGGCTCTGACCTACGAGCAGTACTTC
TRBV27,15,NA,TRBJ1-5,few,CASSLRGDRRQPQHF,TGTGCCAGCAGTTTAAGGGGAGACAGGAGACAGCCCCAGCATTTT
TRBV7-3,13,TRBD1,TRBJ1-2,NA,CASSPGQGYGYTF,TGTGCCAGCAGCCCAGGACAGGGCTATGGCTACACCTTC
TRBV28,13,NA,TRBJ1-2,NA,CASSLRLGDGYTF,TGTGCCAGCAGTTTAAGACTGGGTGATGGCTACACCTTC
TRBV20-1,21,NA,TRBJ1-1,once,CSASPGASFTRTKMMNTEAFF,TGCAGTGCTAGTCCGGGAGCGTCTTTTACACGGACCAAAATGATGAACACTGAAGCTTTCTTT
TRBV28,13,NA,TRBJ2-5,NA,CASSTPARETQYF,TGTGCCAGCAGTACCCCGGCGAGGGAGACCCAGTACTTC
TRBV2,13,NA,TRBJ1-6,once,CASSRPNGSPLHF,TGTGCCAGCAGCAGGCCTAATGGTTCACCCCTCCACTTT
TRBV2,13,TRBD1,TRBJ2-5,NA,CASSGTGQETQYF,TGTGCCAGCAGTGGGACAGGACAAGAGACCCAGTACTTC
TRBV19,14,TRBD1,TRBJ1-1,NA,CASSPRQGAGEAFF,TGTGCCAGTAGCCCGAGACAGGGGGCCGGGGAAGCTTTCTTT
TRBV5-4,16,TRBD2,TRBJ2-1,NA,CASSSGSGSSYNEQFF,TGTGCCAGCAGCTCGGGGAGCGGGAGCTCCTACAATGAGCAGTTCTTC
TRBV6-5,14,NA,TRBJ1-4,NA,CASRAGREGEKLFF,TGTGCCAGCAGAGCCGGGAGGGAGGGTGAAAAACTGTTTTTT
TRBV6-6,20,TRBD2,TRBJ2-7,NA,CASSRRPPRGAGVTGYEQYF,TGTGCCAGCAGCCGAAGGCCACCGCGAGGAGCGGGAGTAACGGGGTACGAGCAGTACTTC
TRBV30,14,TRBD1,TRBJ2-2,NA,CAWTGDSYTGELFF,TGTGCCTGGACAGGGGACAGTTACACCGGGGAGCTGTTTTTT
TRBV12-3/TRBV12-4,12,NA,TRBJ1-6,once,CASHSYNSPLHF,TGTGCCAGCCATTCCTATAATTCACCCCTCCACTTT
TRBV9,15,TRBD2,TRBJ2-1,NA,CASSLTSGDYNEQFF,TGTGCCAGCAGCCTAACTAGCGGGGACTACAATGAGCAGTTCTTC